This TCR beta chain was documented in a study of blood T cell repertoires in COVID-19. Study as a whole: Researchers got acute and convalescent COVID-19 samples from the United States, Italy and Spain.

Participants were aged about 18 to 89 years from about two dozen US areas. Cohorts were determined from participant-reported clinical history. Sequenced by immunoSEQ multiplex PCR; TCRdb stores in-frame clones only, minus some. The sample shows 250,000 to 350,000 clones, roughly 91% of them seen only once. This CDR3 region has 18 residues. CDR1 and CDR2 from the germline V gene are MDHEN and SYDVKM. V gave up 6 bases and J gave up 0 bases, with 18 bases separating them. This chain links TRBV28 with TRBJ2-6; D is possibly TRBD2 (5 bases). The material sequenced was PBMCs or T cells enriched from blood (not recorded which). The origin of this receptor is a woman in her sixties in a cohort exposed to, infected with or recovered from COVID-19 (not recorded which). CDR3 loop: CASSPHGLLSSGANVLTF. The CDR3 coding sequence is TGTGCCAGCAGCCCTCATGGACTCCTAAGCTCTGGGGCCAACGTCCTGACTTTC.